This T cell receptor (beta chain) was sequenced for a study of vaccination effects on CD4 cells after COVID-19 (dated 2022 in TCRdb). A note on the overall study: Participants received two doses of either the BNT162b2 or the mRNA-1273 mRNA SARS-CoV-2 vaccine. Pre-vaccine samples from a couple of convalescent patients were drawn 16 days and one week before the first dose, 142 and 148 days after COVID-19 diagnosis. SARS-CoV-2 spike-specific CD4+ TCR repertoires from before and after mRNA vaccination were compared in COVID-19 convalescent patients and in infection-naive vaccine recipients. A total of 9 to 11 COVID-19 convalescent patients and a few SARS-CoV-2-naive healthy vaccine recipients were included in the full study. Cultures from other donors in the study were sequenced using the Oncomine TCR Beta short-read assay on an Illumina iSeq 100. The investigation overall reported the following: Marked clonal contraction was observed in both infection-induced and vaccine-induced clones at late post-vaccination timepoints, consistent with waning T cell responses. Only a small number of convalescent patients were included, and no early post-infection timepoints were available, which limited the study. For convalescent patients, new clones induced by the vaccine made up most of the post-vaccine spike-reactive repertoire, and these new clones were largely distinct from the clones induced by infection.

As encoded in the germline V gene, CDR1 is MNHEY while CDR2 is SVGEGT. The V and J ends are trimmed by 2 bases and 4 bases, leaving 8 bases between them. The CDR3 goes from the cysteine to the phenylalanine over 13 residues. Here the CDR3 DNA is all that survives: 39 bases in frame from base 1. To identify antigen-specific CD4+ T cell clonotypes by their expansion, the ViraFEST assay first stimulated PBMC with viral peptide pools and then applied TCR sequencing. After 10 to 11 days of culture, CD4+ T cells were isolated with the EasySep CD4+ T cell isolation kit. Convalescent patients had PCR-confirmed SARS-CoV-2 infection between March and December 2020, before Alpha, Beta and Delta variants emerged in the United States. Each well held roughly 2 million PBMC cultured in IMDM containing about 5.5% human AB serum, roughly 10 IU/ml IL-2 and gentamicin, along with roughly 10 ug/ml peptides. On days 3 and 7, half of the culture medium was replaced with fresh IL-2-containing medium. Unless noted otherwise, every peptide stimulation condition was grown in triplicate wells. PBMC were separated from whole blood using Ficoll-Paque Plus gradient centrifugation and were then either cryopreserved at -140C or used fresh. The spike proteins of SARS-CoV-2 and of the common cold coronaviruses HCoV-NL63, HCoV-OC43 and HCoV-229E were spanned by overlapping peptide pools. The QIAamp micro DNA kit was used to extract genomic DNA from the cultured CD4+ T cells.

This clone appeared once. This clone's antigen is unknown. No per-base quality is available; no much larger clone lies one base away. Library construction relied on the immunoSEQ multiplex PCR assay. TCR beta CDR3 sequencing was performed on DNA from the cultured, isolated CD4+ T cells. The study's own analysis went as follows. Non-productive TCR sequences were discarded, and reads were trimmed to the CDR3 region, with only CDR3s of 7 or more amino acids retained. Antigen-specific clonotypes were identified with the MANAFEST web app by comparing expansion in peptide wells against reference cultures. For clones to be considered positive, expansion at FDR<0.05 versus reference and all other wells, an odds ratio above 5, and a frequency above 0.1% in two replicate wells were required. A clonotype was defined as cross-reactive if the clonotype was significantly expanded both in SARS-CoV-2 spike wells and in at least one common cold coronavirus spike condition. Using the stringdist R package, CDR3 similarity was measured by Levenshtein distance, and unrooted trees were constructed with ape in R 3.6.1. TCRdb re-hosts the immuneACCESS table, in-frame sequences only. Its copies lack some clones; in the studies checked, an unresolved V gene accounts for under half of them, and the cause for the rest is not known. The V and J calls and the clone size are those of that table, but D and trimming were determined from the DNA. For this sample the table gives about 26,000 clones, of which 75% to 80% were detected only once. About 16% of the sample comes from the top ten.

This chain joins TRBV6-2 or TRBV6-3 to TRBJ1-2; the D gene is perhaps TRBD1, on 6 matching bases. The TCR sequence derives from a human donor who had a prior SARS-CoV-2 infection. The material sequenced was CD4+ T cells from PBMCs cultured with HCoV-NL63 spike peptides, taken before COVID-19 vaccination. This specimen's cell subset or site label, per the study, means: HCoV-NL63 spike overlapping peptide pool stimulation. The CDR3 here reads CASSYTGSYGYTF. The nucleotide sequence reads TGTGCCAGCAGTTACACAGGGAGCTATGGCTACACCTTC.